Shown below are 10 T cell receptor beta chains from a single sample sequenced in a study of T cell changes during pregnancy in multiple sclerosis. Sequencing used immunoSEQ multiplex PCR; TCRdb keeps in-frame clones, though not all of them. The data contain approximately 70,000 clones, about nine tenths of them singletons. The sequenced sample was peripheral blood, obtained in the first trimester of pregnancy. The receptor set was obtained from a female donor with multiple sclerosis, enrolled in a pregnancy study.

The chain couples TRBV5-5 to TRBJ2-2, with a tentative D call TRBD1 (5 bases). The CDR3 covers 16 residues. Trimming pared 2 bases from V and 4 bases from J, leaving 15 bases between. The V gene's germline CDR1 is SGHKS and CDR2 YYEKEE (reference sequence). In DNA form, the CDR3 reads TGTGCCAGCAGCTTAGGGCCAGGGATTGTCACCGGGGAGCTGTTTTTT. This codes for CASSLGPGIVTGELFF.

J is TRBJ1-5 and V is TRBV6-7; D gene ambiguous. TRBV6-7 is recorded as an ORF, its role being uncertain. Trimming removed 5 bases at V and 6 bases at J, with 17 bases between. The CDR3 covers 15 residues. Written as DNA, the CDR3 is TGTGCCAGCAGTCCGATCGTCGGGGAGGGTCAGCCCCAGCATTTT. Encoded protein: CASSPIVGEGQPQHF.

The chain uses TRBV29-1 and TRBJ2-7, with 10 positions matching TRBD1. This CDR3 contains 12 residues. Per germline, CDR1 SQVTM and CDR2 ANQGSEA. Germline trimming cut 5 bases from V and 5 bases from J; bases unmatched to any gene: 3. The DNA of the CDR3 is TGCAGCGTTAGGACAGGGGGAAACGAGCAGTACTTC. Translation: CSVRTGGNEQYF.

V gene TRBV5-6 combines with J gene TRBJ2-6; no reliable D call. Per the germline V gene, CDR1 is SGHDT and CDR2 is YYEEEE. CDR3 length equals 18 residues. Trimming cost V 0 bases and J 0 bases, with 13 bases left between them. The DNA of the CDR3 is TGTGCCAGCAGCTTGGTTCTAGATCTTTTCTCTGGGGCCAACGTCCTGACTTTC. It yields the protein CASSLVLDLFSGANVLTF.

This chain uses TRBV10-3 with TRBJ1-5; TRBD1 is a possible D gene (6 bases). Germline CDR1 is ENHRY and CDR2 is SYGVKD. The CDR3 extends over 14 amino acids. Trimming left V 2 bases short and J 3 bases short, with 8 bases between. The DNA of the CDR3 is TGTGCCATCAGTGAGGACAGGATCAATCAGCCCCAGCATTTT. As protein: CAISEDRINQPQHF.

The chain is built from TRBV6-1 and TRBJ1-2; D might be TRBD1 (6 bases). Trimming removed 6 bases at V and 11 bases at J, with 19 bases between. This CDR3 is built from 13 residues. CDR1 and CDR2 (germline): MNHNS, SASEGT. CDR3 in amino acids: CASRIPGHPVYTF. CDR3 DNA sequence: TGTGCCAGCAGGATCCCGGGACACCCCGTTTACACCTTC.

The V and J genes are TRBV29-1 and TRBJ1-4; tentatively, D is TRBD1 (5 bases). This CDR3 is built from 13 residues. Germline V lookup: CDR1 SQVTM, CDR2 ANQGSEA. Between the trimmed V and J ends, which lost 5 bases and 4 bases, there was a span of 11 bases. For the CDR3, the DNA is TGCAGCGTTCTGGGGGGTGGTAATGAAAAACTGTTTTTT. Translation: CSVLGGGNEKLFF.

This chain connects TRBV29-1 to TRBJ2-1, with 13 nucleotides matching TRBD2. The V gene end was trimmed by 4 bases and the J gene end by 0 bases; junction bases not matched to a gene: 3. Looked up from germline, CDR1 is SQVTM and CDR2 is ANQGSEA. This CDR3 contains 16 residues. The DNA of the CDR3 is TGCAGCGTTGCGGGGACTAGCGGGAACTCCTACAATGAGCAGTTCTTC. Translated, it gives CSVAGTSGNSYNEQFF.

To note about this clone: Relative to the germline gene, one junction end is altered; a read error may explain this. The V call is TRBV7-3, the J call TRBJ1-5; TRBD1 might be the D (5 bases). Germline loops: CDR1 SGHTA, CDR2 FQGTGA. The CDR3 loop spans 13 amino acids. The CDR3 here is CASSLDSNQPQHF. CDR3 DNA sequence: TGTGCCAGCAGCTTAGACAGTAATCAACCCCAGCATTTT.

The rearrangement joins TRBV11-3 to TRBJ1-5, with 10 positions matching TRBD1. The CDR3 covers 17 residues. Germline V CDR1 and CDR2: SGHNT, YENEEA. The J segment lost 7 bases and the V segment lost 5 bases, leaving 14 bases of the junction unmatched. CDR3 in amino acids: CASSAFVRDRGDQPQHF. CDR3 nucleotides: TGTGCCAGCAGCGCCTTTGTCCGGGACAGGGGCGACCAGCCCCAGCATTTT. The full variable domain, with the rest looked up from reference TRBV11-3 and TRBJ1-5, is EAGVVQSPRYKIIEKKQPVAFWCNPISGHNTLYWYLQNLGQGPELLIRYENEEAVDDSQLPKDRFSAERLKGVDSTLKIQPAELGDSAVYLCASSAFVRDRGDQPQHFGDGTRLSIL.